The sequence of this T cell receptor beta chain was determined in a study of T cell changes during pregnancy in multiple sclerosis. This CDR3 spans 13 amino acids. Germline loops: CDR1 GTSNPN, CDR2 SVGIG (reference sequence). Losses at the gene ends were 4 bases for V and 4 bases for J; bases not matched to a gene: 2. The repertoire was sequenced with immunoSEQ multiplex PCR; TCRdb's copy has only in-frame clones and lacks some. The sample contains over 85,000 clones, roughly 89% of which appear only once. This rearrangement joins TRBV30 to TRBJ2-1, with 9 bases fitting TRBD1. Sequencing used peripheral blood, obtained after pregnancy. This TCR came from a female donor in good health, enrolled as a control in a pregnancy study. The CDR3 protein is CAWTGQGYNEQFF. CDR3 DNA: TGTGCCTGGACAGGACAGGGGTACAATGAGCAGTTCTTC.